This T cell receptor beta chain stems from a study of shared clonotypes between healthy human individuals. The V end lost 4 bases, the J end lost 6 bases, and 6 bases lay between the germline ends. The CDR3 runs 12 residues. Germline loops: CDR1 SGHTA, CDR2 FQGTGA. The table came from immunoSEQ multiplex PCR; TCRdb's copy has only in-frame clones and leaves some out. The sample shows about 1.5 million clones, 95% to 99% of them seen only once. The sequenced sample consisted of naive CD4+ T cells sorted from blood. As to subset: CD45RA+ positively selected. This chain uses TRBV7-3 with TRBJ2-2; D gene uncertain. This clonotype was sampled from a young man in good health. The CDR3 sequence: CASSSPAGELFF. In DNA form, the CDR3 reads TGTGCCAGCAGCTCTCCGGCCGGGGAGCTGTTTTTT.